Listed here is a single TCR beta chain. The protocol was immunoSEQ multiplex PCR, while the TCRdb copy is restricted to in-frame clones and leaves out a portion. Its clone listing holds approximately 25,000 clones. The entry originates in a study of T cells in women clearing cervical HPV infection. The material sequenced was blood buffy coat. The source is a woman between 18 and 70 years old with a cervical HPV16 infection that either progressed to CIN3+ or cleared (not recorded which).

Partial CDR3 DNA: TGTGCCAGTAGGGATCTAGGACAGTGGGCTGAA. This codes for CASRDLGQWAE. The entire CDR3 protein is CASRDLGQWAEAFF. The chain employs TRBV19 and TRBJ1-1; TRBD1 is a possible D gene (6 bases). The read ends 3 residues shy of where the CDR3 ends; the end is completed using the germline J gene. V lost 6 bases to trimming and J lost 6 bases, with 17 bases between them. This CDR3 has 14 residues. Germline V CDR1 and CDR2: LNHDA, SQIVND (reference sequence). The variable domain in full, completed from reference TRBV19 and TRBJ1-1, reads DGGITQSPKYLFRKEGQNVTLSCEQNLNHDAMYWYRQDPGQGLRLIYYSQIVNDFQKGDIAEGYSVSREKKESFPLTVTSAQKNPTAFYLCASRDLGQWAEAFFGQGTRLTVV.